This T cell receptor beta chain was identified during a study of read filtering for tumor transcriptome and immune sequencing. In the study overall: Transcriptome libraries were built from DNase-treated RNA. TCR-mapped reads were about 4 to 11 million with IR-seq versus about 80 to 1273 with RNA-seq.

This clonotype has just a few counts. Germline CDR1 is SGHAT and CDR2 is FQNNGV. V lost 0 bases, J lost 1 base, and 10 bases lay in between. The CDR3 has 15 amino acids. This library used 300 to 450 ng RNA and molecular barcoded adaptors spanning alpha/delta and beta/gamma chains. TCRdb reprocessed the reads with MiXCR, giving one entry per CDR3 protein. The sample has some 22,000 distinct CDR3 sequences, approximately 13% seen once; the top ten hold 66%. Bone marrow was sampled from every patient at the time of active disease. Sequencing was carried out using a population of CD138-negative cells sorted from bone marrow. The TCR comes from a donor at least 40 years old with multiple myeloma. The chain couples TRBV11-2 to TRBJ2-7; D gene ambiguous. CDR3 DNA sequence: TGTGCCAGCAGCTTAGATTTCCCCAGGTCCTACGAGCAGTACTTC. It yields the protein CASSLDFPRSYEQYF. Drawing the rest from reference TRBV11-2 and TRBJ2-7, the complete variable domain is EAGVAQSPRYKIIEKRQSVAFWCNPISGHATLYWYQQILGQGPKLLIQFQNNGVVDDSQLPKDRFSAERLKGVDSTLKIQPAKLEDSAVYLCASSLDFPRSYEQYFGPGTRLTVT.